This is a list of T cell receptor beta chains from one sample in a study of blood T cell repertoires in COVID-19. Sequencing was performed with immunoSEQ multiplex PCR; in TCRdb, only in-frame clones are kept and a portion is missing. The sample includes 250,000 to 300,000 clones, roughly 90% of them seen just once. The sequenced material came from peripheral blood. The receptors come from a woman aged 25 to 39 with acute or convalescent COVID-19. Each CDR3 is given without its conserved first and last residue.

J | V | CDR3
TRBJ1-3 | TRBV2 | ASNSAFDTIY
TRBJ2-7 | TRBV21-1 | ASIQFPGTAISYEQY
TRBJ1-1 | TRBV19 | ASRITGVLNTEAF
TRBJ1-2 | TRBV18 | ASSSQGMGYGYT
TRBJ2-2 | TRBV9 | ASSVISGSGTGELF
TRBJ1-2 | TRBV6-5 | ASSLGQGAYYGYT
TRBJ2-3 | TRBV19 | ASRPYGGRTDTQY
TRBJ2-3 | TRBV7-2 | ASSSKLAGEGTQY
TRBJ2-2 | TRBV4-2 | ASSELAGLRGELF
TRBJ2-1 | TRBV6-5 | ASSYTLGLDYNEQF
TRBJ1-1 | TRBV10-3 | AIGHSNTEAF
TRBJ1-2 | TRBV21-1 | ASSKEVHRLKAAYGYT
TRBJ2-5 | TRBV27 | ASRRGGAVLETQY
TRBJ2-7 | TRBV6-6 | ASSQPPADEQY
TRBJ2-7 | TRBV6-2/TRBV6-3 | ASSPPKREGLYEQY
TRBJ1-4 | TRBV29-1 | SVSRTGMTNEKLF
TRBJ2-1 | TRBV7-9 | ASSKMGQGGNEQF
TRBJ2-5 | TRBV29-1 | SVLGRGETQY
TRBJ2-7 | TRBV6-1 | ASSQQGPAEQY
TRBJ1-2 | TRBV19 | ASSILTGYGYT
TRBJ2-1 | TRBV2 | ASEEDRGYNEQF
TRBJ2-7 | TRBV6-5 | ASKSLGTGAYEQY
TRBJ2-1 | TRBV20-1 | SATTGFEQF
TRBJ1-1 | TRBV3-1/TRBV3-2 | ASSHYRIRQGDLEAF
TRBJ2-1 | TRBV19 | ASSYSRYNEQF
TRBJ2-7 | TRBV14 | ASSQWGLADSYEQY
TRBJ2-3 | TRBV3-1/TRBV3-2 | ASSQDMRGRGTDTQY
TRBJ1-2 | TRBV19 | ASRGQPPGGYT
TRBJ2-7 | TRBV29-1 | SVEGTTLSSYEQY
TRBJ2-1 | TRBV19 | ASSNLAGRVNEQF
TRBJ2-7 | TRBV27 | ASGRSYEQY
TRBJ1-3 | TRBV29-1 | SVTQTSSGNTIY
TRBJ2-5 | TRBV6-2/TRBV6-3 | ASSSGVTQTQY
TRBJ2-7 | TRBV6-5 | ASSSASLEQY
TRBJ2-7 | TRBV12-3/TRBV12-4 | ASTRTDRYEQY
TRBJ1-5 | TRBV19 | ASSPRWQSHQPQH
TRBJ1-2 | TRBV15 | ATSPGQTYYGYT
TRBJ2-2 | TRBV27 | AVAGSSGELF